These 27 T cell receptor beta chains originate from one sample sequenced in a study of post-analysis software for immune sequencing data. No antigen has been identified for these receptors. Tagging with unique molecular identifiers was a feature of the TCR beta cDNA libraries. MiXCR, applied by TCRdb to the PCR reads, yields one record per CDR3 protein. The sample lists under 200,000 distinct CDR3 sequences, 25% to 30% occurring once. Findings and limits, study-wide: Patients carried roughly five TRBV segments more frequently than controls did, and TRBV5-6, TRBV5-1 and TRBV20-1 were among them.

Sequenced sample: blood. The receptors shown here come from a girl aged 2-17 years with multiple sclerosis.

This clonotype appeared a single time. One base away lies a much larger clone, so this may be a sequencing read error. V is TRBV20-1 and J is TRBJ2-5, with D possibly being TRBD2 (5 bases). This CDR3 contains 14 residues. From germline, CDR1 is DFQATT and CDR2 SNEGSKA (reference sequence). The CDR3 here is CSTRDWAGQETQYF. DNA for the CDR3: TGCAGTACTAGAGATTGGGCAGGCCAAGAGACCCAGTACTTC.

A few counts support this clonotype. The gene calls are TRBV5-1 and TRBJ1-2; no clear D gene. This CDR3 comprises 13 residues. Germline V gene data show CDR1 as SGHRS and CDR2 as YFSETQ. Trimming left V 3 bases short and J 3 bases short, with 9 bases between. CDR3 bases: TGCGCCAGCAGCTCAGGCGGGGACTATGGCTACACCTTC. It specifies CASSSGGDYGYTF.

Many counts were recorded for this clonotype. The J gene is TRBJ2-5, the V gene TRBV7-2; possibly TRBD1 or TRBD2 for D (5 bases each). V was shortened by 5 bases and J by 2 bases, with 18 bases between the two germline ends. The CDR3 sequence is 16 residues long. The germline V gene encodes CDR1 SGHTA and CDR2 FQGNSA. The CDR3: CASSQPTGGLQETQYF. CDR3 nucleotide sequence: TGTGCCAGCAGCCAACCTACAGGAGGCTTACAAGAGACCCAGTACTTC. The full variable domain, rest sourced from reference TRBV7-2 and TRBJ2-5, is GAGVSQSPSNKVTEKGKDVELRCDPISGHTALYWYRQSLGQGLEFLIYFQGNSAPDKSGLPSDRFSAERTGGSVSTLTIQRTQQEDSAVYLCASSQPTGGLQETQYFGPGTRLLVL.

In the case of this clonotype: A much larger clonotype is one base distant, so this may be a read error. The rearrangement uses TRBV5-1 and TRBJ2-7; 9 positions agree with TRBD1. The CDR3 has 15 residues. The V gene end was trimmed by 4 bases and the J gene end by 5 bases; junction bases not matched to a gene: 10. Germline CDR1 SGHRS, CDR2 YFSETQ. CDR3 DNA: TGCGCCAGCAGCACCGACGGGACAGGGCGGAACGAGCAGTACTTC. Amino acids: CASSTDGTGRNEQYF.

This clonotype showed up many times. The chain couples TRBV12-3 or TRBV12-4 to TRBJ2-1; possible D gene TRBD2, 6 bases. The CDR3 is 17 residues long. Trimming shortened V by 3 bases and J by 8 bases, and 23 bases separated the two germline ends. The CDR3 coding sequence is TGTGCCAGCAGTTTCGGTGATGTGGCTAGCGCGGGCTATGAGCAGTTCTTC. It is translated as CASSFGDVASAGYEQFF.

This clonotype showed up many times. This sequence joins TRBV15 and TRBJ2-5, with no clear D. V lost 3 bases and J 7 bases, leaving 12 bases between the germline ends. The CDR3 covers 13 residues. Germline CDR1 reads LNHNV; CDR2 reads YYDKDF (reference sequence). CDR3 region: CATSSPSFGTQYF. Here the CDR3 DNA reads TGTGCCACCAGCAGTCCCTCTTTTGGGACCCAGTACTTC.

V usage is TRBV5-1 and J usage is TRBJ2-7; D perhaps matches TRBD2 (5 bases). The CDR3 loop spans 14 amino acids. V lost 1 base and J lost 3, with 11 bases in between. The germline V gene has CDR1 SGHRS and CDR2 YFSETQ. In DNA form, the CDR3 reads TGCGCCAGCAGCTTGCGGGGTCCCATCTACGAGCAGTACTTC. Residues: CASSLRGPIYEQYF.

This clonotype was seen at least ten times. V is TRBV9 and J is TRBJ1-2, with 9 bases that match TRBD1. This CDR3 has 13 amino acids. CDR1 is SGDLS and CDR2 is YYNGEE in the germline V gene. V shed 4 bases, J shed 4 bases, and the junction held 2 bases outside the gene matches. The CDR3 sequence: CASSTGGTYGYTF. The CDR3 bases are TGTGCCAGCAGCACAGGGGGCACCTATGGCTACACCTTC.

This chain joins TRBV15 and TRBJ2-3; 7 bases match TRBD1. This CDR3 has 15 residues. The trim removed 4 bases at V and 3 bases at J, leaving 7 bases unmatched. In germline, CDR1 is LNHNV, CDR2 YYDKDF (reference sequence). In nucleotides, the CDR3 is TGTGCCACCAGCACTCGGTCAGGGGGTACAGATACGCAGTATTTT. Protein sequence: CATSTRSGGTDTQYF.

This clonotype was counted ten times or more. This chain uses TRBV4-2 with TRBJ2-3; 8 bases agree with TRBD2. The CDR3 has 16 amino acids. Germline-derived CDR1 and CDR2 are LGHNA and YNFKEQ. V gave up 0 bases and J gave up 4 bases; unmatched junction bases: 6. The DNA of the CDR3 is TGTGCCAGCAGCCAAGAAGGAGCGGGAGCAGCAGATACGCAGTATTTT. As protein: CASSQEGAGAADTQYF.

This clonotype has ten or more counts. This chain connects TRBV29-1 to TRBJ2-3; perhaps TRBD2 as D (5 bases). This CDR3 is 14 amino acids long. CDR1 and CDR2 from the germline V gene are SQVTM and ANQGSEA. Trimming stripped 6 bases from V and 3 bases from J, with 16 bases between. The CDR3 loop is CSVEDPQRTDTQYF. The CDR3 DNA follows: TGCAGCGTGGAGGACCCTCAGAGAACAGATACGCAGTATTTT.

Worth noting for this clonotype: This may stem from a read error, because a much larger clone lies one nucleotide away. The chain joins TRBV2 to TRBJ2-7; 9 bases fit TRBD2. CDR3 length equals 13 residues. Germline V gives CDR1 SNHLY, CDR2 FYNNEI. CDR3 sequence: CAGRTSAAHEQYF. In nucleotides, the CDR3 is TGTGCCGGCAGGACTAGCGCTGCCCACGAGCAGTACTTC.

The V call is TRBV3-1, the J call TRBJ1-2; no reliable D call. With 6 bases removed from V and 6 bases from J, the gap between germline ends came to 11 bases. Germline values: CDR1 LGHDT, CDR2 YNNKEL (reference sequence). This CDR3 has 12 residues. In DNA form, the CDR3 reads TGTGCCAGCAGGGAACCGGGGAATGGCTACACCTTC. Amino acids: CASREPGNGYTF.

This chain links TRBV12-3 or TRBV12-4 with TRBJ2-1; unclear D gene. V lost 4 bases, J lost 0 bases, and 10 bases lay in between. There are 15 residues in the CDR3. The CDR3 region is CASSSDLSSYNEQFF. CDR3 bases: TGTGCCAGCAGTTCCGACCTCAGCTCCTACAATGAGCAGTTCTTC.

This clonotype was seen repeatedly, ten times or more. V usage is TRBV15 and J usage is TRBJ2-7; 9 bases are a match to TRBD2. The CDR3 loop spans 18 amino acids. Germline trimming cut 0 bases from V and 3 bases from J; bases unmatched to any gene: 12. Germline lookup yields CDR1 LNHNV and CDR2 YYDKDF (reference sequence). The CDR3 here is CATSRDESGGTTGYEQYF. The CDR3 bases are TGTGCCACCAGCAGAGATGAAAGCGGGGGGACCACCGGCTACGAGCAGTACTTC.

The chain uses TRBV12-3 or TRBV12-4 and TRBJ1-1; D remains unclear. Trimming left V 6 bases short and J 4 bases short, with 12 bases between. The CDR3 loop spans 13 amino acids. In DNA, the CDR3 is TGTGCCAGCAGCCCGTGGGGAATCACTGAAGCTTTCTTT. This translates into CASSPWGITEAFF.

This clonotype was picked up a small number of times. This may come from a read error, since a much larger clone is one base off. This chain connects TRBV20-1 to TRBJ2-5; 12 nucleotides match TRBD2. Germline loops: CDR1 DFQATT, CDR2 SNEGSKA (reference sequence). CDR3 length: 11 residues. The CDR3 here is CSPSGRDEQYF. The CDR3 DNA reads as TGCAGTCCTAGCGGGAGGGATGAGCAGTACTTC.

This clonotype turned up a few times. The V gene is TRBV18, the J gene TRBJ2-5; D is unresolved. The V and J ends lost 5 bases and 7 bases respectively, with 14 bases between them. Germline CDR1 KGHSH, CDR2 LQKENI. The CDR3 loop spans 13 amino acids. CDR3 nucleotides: TGTGCCAGCTCAGAAACGACTGGACGGACCCAGTACTTC. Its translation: CASSETTGRTQYF.

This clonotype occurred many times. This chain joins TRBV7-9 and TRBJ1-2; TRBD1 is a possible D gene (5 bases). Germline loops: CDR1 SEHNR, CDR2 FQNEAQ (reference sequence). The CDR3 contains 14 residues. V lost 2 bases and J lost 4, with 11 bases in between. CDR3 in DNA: TGTGCCAGCAGCTTAAAGGCAGGGACCTATGGCTACACCTTC. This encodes CASSLKAGTYGYTF.

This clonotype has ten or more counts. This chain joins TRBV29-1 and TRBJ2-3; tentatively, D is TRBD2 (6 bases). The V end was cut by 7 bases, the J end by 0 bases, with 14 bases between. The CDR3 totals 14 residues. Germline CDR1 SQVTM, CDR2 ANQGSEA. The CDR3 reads CSAYSGISTDTQYF. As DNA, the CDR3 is TGCAGCGCATATAGCGGAATTAGCACAGATACGCAGTATTTT.

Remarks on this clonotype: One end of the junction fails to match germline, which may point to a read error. This chain's CDR3 is CTISERGGEDTQYF. CDR3 in DNA: TGTACCATCAGTGAGAGAGGGGGCGAGGATACGCAGTATTTT. The chain uses TRBV10-3 and TRBJ2-3; TRBD1 matches at 7 bases. Per the germline V gene, CDR1 is ENHRY and CDR2 is SYGVKD. The CDR3 runs to 14 residues.

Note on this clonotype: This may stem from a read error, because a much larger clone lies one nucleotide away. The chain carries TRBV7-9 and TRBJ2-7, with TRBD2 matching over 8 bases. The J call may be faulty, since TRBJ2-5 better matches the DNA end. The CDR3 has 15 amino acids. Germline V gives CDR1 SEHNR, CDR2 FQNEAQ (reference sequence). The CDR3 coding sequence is TGTGCCGAAGAAGGACGAGCGGGAGACGTAGAGACCCAGTACTTC. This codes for CAEEGRAGDVETQYF.

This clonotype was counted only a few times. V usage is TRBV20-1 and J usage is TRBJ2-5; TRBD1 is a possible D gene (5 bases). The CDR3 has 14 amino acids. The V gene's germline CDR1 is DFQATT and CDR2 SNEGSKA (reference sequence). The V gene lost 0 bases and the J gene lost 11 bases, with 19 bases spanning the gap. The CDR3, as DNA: TGCAGTGCTAGAGATCGGCAGGGCCACCGTGAGCAGTACTTC. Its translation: CSARDRQGHREQYF.

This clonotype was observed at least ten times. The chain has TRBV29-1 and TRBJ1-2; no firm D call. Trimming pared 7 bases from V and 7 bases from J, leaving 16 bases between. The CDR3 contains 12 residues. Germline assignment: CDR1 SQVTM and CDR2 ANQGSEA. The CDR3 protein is CSAEPPEGGYTF. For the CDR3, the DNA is TGCAGCGCCGAACCCCCAGAGGGTGGCTACACCTTC. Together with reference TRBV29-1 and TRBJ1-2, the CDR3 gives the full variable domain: SAVISQKPSRDICQRGTSLTIQCQVDSQVTMMFWYRQQPGQSLTLIATANQGSEATYESGFVIDKFPISRPNLTFSTLTVSNMSPEDSSIYLCSAEPPEGGYTFGSGTRLTVV.

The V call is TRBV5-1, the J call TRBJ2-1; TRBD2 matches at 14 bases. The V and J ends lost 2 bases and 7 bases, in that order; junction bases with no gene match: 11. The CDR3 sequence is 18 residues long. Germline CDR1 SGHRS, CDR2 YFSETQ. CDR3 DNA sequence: TGCGCCAGCAGCTTCCCCGTGACTAGCGGGGGGGCCTCGAATGAGCAGTTCTTC. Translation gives CASSFPVTSGGASNEQFF.

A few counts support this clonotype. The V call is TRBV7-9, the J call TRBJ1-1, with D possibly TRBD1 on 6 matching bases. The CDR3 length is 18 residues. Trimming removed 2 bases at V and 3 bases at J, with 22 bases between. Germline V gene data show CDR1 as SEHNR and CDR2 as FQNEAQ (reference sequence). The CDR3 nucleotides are TGTGCCAGCAGCTTACGGCGAGGCACCAGGGGTGGTGACACTGAAGCTTTCTTT. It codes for CASSLRRGTRGGDTEAFF.

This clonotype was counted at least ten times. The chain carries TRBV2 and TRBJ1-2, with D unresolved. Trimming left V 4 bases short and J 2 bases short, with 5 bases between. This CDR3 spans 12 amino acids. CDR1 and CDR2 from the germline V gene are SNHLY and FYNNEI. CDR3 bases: TGTGCCAGCAGTGTGTCCAACTATGGCTACACCTTC. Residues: CASSVSNYGYTF. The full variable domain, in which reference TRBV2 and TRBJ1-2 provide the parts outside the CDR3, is EPEVTQTPSHQVTQMGQEVILRCVPISNHLYFYWYRQILGQKVEFLVSFYNNEISEKSEIFDDQFSVERPDGSNFTLKIRSTKLEDSAMYFCASSVSNYGYTFGSGTRLTVV.